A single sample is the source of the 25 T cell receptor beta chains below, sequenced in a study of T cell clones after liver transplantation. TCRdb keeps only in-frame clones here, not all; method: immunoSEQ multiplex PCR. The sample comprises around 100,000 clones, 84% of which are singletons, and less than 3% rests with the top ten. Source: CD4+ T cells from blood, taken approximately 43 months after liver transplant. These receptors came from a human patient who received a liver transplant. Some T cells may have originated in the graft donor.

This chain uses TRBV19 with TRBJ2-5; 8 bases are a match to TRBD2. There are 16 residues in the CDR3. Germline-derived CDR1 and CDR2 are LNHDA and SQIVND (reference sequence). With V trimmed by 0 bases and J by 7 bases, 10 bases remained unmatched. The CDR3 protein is CASSIDSGLAPRTQYF. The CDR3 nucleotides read TGTGCCAGTAGTATAGACTCAGGACTAGCTCCCCGGACCCAGTACTTC.

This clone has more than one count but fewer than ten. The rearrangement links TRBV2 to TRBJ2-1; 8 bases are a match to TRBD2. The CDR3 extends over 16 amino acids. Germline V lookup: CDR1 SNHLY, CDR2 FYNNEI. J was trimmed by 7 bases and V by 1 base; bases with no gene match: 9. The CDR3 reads CASSEDPRGAWNEQFF. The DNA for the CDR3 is TGTGCCAGCAGTGAAGATCCGCGGGGGGCTTGGAATGAGCAGTTCTTC.

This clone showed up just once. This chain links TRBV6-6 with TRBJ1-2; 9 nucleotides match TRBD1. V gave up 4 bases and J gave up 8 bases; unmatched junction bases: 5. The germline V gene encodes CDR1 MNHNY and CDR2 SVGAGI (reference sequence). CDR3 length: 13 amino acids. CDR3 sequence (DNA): TGTGCCAGCAGTTCGGGACAGGGATCGGGCTACACCTTC. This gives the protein CASSSGQGSGYTF.

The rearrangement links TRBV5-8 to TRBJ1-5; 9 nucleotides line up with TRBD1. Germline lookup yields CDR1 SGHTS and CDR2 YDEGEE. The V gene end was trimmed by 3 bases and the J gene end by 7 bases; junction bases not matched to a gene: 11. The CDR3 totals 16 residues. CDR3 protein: CASSYSNRGLGQPQHF. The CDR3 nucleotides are TGTGCCAGCAGCTACTCCAACAGGGGGCTCGGACAGCCCCAGCATTTT.

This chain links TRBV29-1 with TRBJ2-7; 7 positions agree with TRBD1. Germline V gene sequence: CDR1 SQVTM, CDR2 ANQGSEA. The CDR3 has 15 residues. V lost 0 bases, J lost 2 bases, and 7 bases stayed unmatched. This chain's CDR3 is CSVEDRQGITYEQYF. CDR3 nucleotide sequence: TGCAGCGTTGAAGACCGACAGGGAATAACCTACGAGCAGTACTTC.

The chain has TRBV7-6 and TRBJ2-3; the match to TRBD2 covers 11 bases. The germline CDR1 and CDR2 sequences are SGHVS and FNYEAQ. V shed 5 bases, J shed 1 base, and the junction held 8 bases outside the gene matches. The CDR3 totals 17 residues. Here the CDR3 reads CASSATGLAGGTDTQYF. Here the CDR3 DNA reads TGTGCCAGCAGCGCAACTGGACTAGCGGGCGGCACAGATACGCAGTATTTT.

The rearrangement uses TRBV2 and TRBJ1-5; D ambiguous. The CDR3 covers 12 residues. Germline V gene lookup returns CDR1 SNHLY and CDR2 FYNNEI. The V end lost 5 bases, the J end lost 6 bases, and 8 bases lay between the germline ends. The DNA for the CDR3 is TGTGCCAGCAGTTCCGGCAGTCAGCCCCAGCATTTT. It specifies CASSSGSQPQHF. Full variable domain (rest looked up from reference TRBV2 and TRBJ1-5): EPEVTQTPSHQVTQMGQEVILRCVPISNHLYFYWYRQILGQKVEFLVSFYNNEISEKSEIFDDQFSVERPDGSNFTLKIRSTKLEDSAMYFCASSSGSQPQHFGDGTRLSIL.

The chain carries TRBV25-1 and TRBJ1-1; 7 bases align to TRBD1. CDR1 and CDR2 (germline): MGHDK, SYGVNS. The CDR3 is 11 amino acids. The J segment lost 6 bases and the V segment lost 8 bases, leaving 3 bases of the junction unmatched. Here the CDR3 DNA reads TGTGCCAGCCGGGACAGCGCTGAAGCTTTCTTT. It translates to CASRDSAEAFF.

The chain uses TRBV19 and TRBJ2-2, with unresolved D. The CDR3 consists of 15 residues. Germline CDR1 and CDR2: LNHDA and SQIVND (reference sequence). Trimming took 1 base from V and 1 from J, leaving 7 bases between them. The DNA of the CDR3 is TGTGCCAGTAGTATAGGGGCGAGGAACACCGGGGAGCTGTTTTTT. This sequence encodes CASSIGARNTGELFF.

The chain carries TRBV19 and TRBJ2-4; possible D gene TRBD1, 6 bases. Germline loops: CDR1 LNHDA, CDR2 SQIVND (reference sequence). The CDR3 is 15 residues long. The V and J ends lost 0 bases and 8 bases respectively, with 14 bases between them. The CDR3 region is CASSIDPIRGDIQYF. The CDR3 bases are TGTGCCAGTAGTATAGATCCCATCAGGGGTGACATTCAGTACTTC.

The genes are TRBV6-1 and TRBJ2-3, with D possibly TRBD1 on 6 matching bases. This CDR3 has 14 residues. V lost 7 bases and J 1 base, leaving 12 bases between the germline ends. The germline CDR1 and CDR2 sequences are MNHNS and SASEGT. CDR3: CASTGQGRTDTQYF. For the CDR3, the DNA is TGTGCCAGCACGGGGCAGGGGCGCACAGATACGCAGTATTTT.

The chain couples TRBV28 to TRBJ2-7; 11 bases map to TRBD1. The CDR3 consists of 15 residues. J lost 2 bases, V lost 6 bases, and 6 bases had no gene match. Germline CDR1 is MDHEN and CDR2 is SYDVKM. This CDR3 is CASRGQGGRAYEQYF. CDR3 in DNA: TGTGCCAGCAGGGGACAGGGGGGACGGGCCTACGAGCAGTACTTC.

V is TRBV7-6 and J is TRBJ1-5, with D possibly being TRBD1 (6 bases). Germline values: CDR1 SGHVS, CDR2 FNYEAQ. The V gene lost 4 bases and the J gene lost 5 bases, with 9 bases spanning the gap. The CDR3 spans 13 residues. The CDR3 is CASSSQGDQPQHF. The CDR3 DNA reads TGTGCCAGCAGCTCACAGGGCGATCAGCCCCAGCATTTT.

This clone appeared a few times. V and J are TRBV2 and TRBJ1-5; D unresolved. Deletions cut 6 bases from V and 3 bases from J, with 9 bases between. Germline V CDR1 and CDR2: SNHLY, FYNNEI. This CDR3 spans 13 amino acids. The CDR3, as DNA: TGTGCCAGCAGCACAGCGTTCAATCAGCCCCAGCATTTT. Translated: CASSTAFNQPQHF.

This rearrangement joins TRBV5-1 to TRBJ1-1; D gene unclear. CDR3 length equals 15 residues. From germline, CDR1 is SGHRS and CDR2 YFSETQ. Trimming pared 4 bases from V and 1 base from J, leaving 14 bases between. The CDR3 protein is CASSPEVTENTEAFF. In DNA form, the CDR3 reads TGCGCCAGCAGCCCCGAGGTTACCGAGAACACTGAAGCTTTCTTT.

The DNA of the CDR3 is TGTGCCAGCAGCCTAGAGTGGGGGAGCAACGAGCAGTACTTC. Translating it yields CASSLEWGSNEQYF. V usage is TRBV4-2 and J usage is TRBJ2-7, with D possibly called TRBD1 or TRBD2 (5 bases each). The germline V gene encodes CDR1 LGHNA and CDR2 YNFKEQ. Trimming removed 4 bases at V and 5 bases at J, with 15 bases between. The CDR3 loop spans 14 amino acids.

The CDR3 nucleotides read TGTGCCAGCAGTGCGGGACAGCTACAGCATTTT. As protein: CASSAGQLQHF. The chain recombines TRBV6-5 with TRBJ1-5, with 7 bases matching TRBD1. The CDR3 extends over 11 amino acids. V gave up 5 bases and J gave up 13 bases; unmatched junction bases: 5. Per germline, CDR1 MNHEY and CDR2 SVGAGI.

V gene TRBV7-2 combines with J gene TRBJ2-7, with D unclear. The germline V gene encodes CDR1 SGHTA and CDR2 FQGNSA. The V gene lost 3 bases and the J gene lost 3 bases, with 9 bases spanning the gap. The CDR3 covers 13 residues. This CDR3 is CASSFTISYEQYF. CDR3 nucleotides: TGTGCCAGCAGCTTTACCATCAGCTACGAGCAGTACTTC. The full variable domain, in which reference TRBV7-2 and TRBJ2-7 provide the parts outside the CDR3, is GAGVSQSPSNKVTEKGKDVELRCDPISGHTALYWYRQSLGQGLEFLIYFQGNSAPDKSGLPSDRFSAERTGGSVSTLTIQRTQQEDSAVYLCASSFTISYEQYFGPGTRLTVT.

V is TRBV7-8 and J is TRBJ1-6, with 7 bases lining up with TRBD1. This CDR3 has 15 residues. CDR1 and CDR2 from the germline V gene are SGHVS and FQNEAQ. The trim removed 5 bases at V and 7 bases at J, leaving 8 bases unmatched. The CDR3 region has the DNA TGTGCCAGCAGCCCGCGTCCACAGGGGAATTCACCCCTCCACTTT. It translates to CASSPRPQGNSPLHF.

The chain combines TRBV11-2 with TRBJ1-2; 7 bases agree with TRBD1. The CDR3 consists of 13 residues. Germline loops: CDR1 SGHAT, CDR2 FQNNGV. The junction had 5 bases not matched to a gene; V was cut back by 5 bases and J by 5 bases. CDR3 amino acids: CASSVIQGYGYTF. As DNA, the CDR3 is TGTGCCAGCAGCGTCATACAGGGGTATGGCTACACCTTC.

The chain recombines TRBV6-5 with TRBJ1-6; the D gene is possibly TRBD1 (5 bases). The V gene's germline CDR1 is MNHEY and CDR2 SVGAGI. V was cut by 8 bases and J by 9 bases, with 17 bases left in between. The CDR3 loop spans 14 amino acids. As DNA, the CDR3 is TGTGCCAGCCAACCCGGGACCGGCAGTTCACCCCTCCACTTT. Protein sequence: CASQPGTGSSPLHF.

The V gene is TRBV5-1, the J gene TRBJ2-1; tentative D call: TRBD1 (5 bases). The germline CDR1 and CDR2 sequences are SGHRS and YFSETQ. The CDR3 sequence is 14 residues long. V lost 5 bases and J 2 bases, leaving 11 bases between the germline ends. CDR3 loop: CASRQGETYNEQFF. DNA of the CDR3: TGCGCCAGCAGGCAGGGCGAGACCTACAATGAGCAGTTCTTC.

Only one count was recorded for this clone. The CDR3 DNA is TGTGCCAGCAGCTACAACAGGGCGGGTGAGCAGTTCTTC. Its protein product is CASSYNRAGEQFF. J is TRBJ2-1 and V is TRBV5-4; D might be TRBD1 (6 bases). In germline, CDR1 is SGHNT, CDR2 YYREEE (reference sequence). This CDR3 region has 13 residues. V dropped 3 bases and J dropped 9 bases, with 13 bases sitting between them.

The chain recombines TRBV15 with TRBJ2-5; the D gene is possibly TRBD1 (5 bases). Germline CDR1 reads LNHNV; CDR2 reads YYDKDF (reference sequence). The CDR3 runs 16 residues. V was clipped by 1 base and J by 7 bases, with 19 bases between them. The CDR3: CATSRVNLDIKRTQYF. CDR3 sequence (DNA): TGTGCCACCAGCAGAGTTAACTTGGACATTAAGAGGACCCAGTACTTC.

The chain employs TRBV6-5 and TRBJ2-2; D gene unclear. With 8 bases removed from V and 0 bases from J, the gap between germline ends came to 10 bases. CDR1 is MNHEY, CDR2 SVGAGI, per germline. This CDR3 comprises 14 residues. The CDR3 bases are TGTGCCAGCTTGACGGTGGCGAACACCGGGGAGCTGTTTTTT. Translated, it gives CASLTVANTGELFF.